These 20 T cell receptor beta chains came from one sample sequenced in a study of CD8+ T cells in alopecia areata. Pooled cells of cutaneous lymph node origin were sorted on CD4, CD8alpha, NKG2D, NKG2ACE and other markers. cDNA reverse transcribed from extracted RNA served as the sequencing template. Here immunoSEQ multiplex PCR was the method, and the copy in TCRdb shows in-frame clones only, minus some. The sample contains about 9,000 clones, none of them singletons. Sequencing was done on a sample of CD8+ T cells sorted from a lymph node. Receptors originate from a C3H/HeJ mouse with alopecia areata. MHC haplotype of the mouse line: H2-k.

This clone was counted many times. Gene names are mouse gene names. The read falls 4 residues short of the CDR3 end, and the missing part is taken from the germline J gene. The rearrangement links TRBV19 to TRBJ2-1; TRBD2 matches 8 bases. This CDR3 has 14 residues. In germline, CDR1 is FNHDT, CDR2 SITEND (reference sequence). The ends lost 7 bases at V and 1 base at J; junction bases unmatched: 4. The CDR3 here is CASSNWGNYAEQFF. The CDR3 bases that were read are TGTGCCAGCTCAAACTGGGGGAACTATGCT.

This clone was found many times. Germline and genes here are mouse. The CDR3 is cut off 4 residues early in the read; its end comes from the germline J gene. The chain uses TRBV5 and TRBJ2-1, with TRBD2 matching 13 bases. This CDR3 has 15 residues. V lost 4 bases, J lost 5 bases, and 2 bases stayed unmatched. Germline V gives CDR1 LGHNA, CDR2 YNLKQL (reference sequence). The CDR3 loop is CASSPGLGGHAEQFF. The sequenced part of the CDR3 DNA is TGTGCCAGCAGCCCCGGACTGGGGGGGCATGCT.

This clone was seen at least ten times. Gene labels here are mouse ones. The CDR3 loop is CASSLTGDSDYTF. The sequenced CDR3 bases are TGTGCCAGCTCTCTGACAGGGGACTCC. This sequence joins TRBV12-1 and TRBJ1-2, with 8 bases aligning to TRBD1. The read stops 4 residues short of the end of the CDR3; the missing end is completed from the germline J gene. V gave up 1 base and J gave up 3 bases; unmatched junction bases: 0. The CDR3 runs 13 residues. CDR1 is SGHSN and CDR2 is HYEKVE in the germline V gene.

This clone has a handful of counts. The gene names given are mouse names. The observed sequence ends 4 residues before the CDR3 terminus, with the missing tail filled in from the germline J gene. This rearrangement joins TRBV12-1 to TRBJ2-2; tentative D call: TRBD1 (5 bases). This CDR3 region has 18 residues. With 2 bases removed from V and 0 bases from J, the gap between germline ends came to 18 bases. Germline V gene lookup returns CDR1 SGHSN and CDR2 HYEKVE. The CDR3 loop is CASSPVPPGPSNTGQLYF. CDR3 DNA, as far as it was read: TGTGCCAGCTCTCCCGTCCCTCCAGGGCCCTCAAACACCGGG.

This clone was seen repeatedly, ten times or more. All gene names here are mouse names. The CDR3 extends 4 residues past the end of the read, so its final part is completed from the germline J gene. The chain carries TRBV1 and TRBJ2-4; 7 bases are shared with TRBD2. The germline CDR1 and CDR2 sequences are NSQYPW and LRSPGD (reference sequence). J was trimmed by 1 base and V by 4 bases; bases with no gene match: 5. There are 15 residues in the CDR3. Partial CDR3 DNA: TGCACCTGCAGTGTGGGGGGAGGTGGTCAAAAC. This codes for CTCSVGGGGQN. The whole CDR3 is CTCSVGGGGQNTLYF.

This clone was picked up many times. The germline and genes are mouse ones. CDR3 loop: CASSDGDRGYNSPLYF. The CDR3 DNA, read in part, is TGTGCCAGCAGTGATGGGGACAGGGGGTATAATTCGCCC. The V gene is TRBV13-3, the J gene TRBJ1-6; 11 nucleotides align to TRBD1. The read stops 3 residues short of the end of the CDR3; the missing end is completed from the germline J gene. TRBJ1-6 is filed as an ORF, its function uncertain. V lost 0 bases and J lost 4; bases outside the gene matches: 0. Per the germline V gene, CDR1 is NNHDY and CDR2 is SYVADS. The CDR3 is made up of 16 amino acids.

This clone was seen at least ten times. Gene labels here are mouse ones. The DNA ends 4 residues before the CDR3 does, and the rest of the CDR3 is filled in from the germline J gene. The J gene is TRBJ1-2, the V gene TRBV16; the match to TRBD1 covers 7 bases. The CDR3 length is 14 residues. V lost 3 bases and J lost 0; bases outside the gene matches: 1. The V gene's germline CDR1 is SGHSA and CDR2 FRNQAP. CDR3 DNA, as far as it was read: TGTGCAAGCAGCTTGACAGGGTCAAACTCC. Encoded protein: CASSLTGSNS. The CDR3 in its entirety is CASSLTGSNSDYTF.

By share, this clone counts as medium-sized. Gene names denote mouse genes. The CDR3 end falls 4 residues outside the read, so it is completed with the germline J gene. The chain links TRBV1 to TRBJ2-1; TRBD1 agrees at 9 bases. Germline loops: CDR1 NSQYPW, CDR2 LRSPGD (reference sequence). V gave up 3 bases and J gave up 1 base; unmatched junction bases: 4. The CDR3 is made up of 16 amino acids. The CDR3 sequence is CTCSASTGGNYAEQFF. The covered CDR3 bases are TGCACCTGCAGTGCGTCGACAGGGGGGAACTATGCT. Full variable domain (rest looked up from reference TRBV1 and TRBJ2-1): VTLLEQNPRWRLVPRGQAVNLRCILKNSQYPWMSWYQQDLQKQLQWLFTLRSPGDKEVKSLPGADYLATRVTDTELRLQVANMSQGRTLYCTCSASTGGNYAEQFFGPGTRLTVL.

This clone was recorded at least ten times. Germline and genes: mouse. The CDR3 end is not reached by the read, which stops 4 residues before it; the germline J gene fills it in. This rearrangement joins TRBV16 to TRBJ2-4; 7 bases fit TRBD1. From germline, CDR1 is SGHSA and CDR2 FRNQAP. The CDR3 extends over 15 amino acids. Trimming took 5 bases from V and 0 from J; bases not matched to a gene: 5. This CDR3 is CASSPGTASQNTLYF. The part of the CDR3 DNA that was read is TGTGCAAGCAGCCCTGGGACAGCTAGTCAAAAC.

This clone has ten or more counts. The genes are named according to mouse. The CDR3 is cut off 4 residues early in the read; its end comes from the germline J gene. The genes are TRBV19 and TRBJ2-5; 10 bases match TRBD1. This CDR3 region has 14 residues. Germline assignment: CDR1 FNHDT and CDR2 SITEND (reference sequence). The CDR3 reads CASTRDRGGDTQYF. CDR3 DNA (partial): TGTGCCAGCACCCGGGACAGGGGTGGGGAC.

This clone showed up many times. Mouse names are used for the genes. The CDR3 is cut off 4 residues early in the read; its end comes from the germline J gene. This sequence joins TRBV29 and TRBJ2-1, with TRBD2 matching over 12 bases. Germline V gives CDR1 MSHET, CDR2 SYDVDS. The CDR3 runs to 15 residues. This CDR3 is CASSLLTGGAAEQFF. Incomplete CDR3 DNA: TGTGCTAGCAGTTTATTGACTGGGGGGGCCGCT.

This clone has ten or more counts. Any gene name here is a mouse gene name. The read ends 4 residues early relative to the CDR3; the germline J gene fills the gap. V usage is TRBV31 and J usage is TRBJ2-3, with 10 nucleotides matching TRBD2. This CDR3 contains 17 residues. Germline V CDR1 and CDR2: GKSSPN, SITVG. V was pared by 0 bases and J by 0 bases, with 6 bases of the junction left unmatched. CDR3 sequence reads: CAWSLGTGETSAETLYF. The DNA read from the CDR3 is TGTGCCTGGAGTCTCGGGACTGGGGAGACTAGTGCAGAA.

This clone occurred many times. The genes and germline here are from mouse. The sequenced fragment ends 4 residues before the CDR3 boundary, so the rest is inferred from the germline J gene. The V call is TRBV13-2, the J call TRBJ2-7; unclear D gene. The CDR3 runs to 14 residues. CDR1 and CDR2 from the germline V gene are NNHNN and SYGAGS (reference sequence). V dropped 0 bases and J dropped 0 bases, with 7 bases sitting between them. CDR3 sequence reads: CASGDVQSSYEQYF. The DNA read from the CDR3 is TGTGCCAGCGGTGATGTACAAAGCTCCTAT.

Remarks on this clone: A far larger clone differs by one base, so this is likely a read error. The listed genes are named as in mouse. Incomplete CDR3 DNA: TGTGCCAGCAGCGACGGGGGGGTGTAT. Its protein is CASSDGGVY. The whole CDR3 sequence reads CASSDGGVYEQYF. The chain employs TRBV13-1 and TRBJ2-7; 7 bases align to TRBD2. The read falls 4 residues short of the CDR3 end, and the missing part is taken from the germline J gene. Germline assignment: CDR1 NSHNY and CDR2 SYGAGN. The CDR3 covers 13 residues.

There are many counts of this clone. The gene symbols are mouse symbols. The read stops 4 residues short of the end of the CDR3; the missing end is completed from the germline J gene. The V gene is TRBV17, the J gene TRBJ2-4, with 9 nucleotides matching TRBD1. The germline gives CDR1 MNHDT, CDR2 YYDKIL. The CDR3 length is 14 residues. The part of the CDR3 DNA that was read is TGTGCTAGCAGTCATGACAGGGGGAGAAAC. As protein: CASSHDRGRN. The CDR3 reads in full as CASSHDRGRNTLYF.

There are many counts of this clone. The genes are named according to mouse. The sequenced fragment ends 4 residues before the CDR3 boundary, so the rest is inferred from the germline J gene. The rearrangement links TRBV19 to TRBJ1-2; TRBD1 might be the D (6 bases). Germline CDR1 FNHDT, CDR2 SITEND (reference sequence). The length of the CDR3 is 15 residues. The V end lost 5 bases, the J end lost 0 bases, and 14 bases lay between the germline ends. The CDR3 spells CASSPRDNANSDYTF. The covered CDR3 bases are TGTGCCAGCAGCCCCCGGGACAATGCAAACTCC.

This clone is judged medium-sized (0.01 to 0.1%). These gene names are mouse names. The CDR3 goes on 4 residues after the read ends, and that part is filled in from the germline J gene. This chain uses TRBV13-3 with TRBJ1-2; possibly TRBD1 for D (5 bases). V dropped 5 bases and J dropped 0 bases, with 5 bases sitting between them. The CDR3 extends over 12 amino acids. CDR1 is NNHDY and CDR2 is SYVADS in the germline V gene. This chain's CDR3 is CASSRANSDYTF. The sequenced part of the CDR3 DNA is TGTGCCAGCAGCAGGGCAAACTCC.

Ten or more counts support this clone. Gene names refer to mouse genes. CDR3 DNA, as far as it was read: TGCACCTGCAGTGCAGATAGAAAGGGGGCGGTTACAGAA. Its protein is CTCSADRKGAVTE. The full CDR3 sequence reads CTCSADRKGAVTETLYF. The V and J genes are TRBV1 and TRBJ2-3; D is perhaps TRBD1 (7 bases). The sequenced fragment ends 4 residues before the CDR3 boundary, so the rest is inferred from the germline J gene. The CDR3 sequence is 17 residues long. Germline V gene sequence: CDR1 NSQYPW, CDR2 LRSPGD (reference sequence). Trimming left V 0 bases short and J 4 bases short, with 17 bases between. Looking up the rest from reference TRBV1 and TRBJ2-3 gives the full variable domain: VTLLEQNPRWRLVPRGQAVNLRCILKNSQYPWMSWYQQDLQKQLQWLFTLRSPGDKEVKSLPGADYLATRVTDTELRLQVANMSQGRTLYCTCSADRKGAVTETLYFGSGTRLTVL.

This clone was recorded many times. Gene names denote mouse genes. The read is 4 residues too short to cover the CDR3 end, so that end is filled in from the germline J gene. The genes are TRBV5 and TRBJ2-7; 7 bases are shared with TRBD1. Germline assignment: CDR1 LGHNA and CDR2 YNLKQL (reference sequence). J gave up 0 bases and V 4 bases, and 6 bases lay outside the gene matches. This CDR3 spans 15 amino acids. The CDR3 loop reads CASSPRQGSSYEQYF. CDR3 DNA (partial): TGTGCCAGCAGCCCCCGACAGGGCAGCTCCTAT.

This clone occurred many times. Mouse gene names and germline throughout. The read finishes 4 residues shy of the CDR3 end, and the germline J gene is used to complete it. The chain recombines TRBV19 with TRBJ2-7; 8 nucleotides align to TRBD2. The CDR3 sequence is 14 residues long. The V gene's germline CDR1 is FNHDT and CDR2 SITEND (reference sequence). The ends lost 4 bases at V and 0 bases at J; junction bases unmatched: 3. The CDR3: CASSLTGGSYEQYF. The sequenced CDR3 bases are TGTGCCAGCAGTCTTACTGGGGGCTCCTAT.